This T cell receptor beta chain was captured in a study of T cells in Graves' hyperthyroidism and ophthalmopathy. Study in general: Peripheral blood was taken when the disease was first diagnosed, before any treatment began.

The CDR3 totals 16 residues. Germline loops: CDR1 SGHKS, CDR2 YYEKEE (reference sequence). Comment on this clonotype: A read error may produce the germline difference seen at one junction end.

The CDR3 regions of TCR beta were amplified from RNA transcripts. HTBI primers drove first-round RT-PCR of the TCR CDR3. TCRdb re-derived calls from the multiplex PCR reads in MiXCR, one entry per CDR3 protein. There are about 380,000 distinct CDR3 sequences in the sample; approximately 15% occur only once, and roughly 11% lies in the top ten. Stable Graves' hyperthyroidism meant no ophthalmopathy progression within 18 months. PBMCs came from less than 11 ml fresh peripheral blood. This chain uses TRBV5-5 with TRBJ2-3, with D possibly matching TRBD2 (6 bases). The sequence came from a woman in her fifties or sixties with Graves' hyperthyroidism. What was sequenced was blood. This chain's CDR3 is CASSLGGLTSTDTQYF. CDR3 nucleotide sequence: TGCGCCAGCAGCTTGGGAGGATTGACTAGCACAGATACGCAGTATTTT.